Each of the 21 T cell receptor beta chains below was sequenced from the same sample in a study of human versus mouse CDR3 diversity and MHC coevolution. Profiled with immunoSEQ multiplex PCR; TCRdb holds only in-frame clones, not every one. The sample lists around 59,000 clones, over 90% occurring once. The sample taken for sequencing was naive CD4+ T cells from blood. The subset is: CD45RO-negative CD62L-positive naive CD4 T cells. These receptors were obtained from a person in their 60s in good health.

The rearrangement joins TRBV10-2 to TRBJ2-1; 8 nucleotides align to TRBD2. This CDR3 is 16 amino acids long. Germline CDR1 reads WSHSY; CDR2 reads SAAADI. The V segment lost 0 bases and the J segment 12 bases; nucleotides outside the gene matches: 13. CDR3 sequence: CASSESRASGPSGQFF. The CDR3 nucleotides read TGCGCCAGCAGTGAGTCGAGGGCTAGCGGGCCCTCGGGGCAGTTCTTC.

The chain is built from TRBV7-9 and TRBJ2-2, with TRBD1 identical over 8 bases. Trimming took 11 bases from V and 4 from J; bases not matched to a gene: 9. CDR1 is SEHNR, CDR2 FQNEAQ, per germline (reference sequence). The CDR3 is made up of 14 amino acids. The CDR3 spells CAVGQGGGTGELFF. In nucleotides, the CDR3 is TGTGCCGTTGGACAGGGAGGAGGCACCGGGGAGCTGTTTTTT.

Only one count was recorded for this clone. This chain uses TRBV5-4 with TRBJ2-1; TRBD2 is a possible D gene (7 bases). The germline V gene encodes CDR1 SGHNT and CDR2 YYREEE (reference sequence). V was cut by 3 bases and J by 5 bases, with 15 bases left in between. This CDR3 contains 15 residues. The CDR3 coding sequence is TGTGCCAGCAGCTCGGGACTAAGGGGGGACAATGAGCAGTTCTTC. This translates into CASSSGLRGDNEQFF.

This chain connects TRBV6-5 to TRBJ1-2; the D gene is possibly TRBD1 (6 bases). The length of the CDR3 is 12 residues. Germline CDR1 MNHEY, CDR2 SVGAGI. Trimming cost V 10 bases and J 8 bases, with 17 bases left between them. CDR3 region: CATNSGVKGYTF. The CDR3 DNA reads TGTGCCACCAATTCAGGGGTGAAGGGCTACACCTTC.

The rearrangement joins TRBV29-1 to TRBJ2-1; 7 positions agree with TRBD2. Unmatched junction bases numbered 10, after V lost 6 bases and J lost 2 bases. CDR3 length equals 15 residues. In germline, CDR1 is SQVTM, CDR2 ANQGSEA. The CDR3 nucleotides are TGCAGCGTCTCTGAGGCGGGGGTCACCTACAATGAGCAGTTCTTC. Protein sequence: CSVSEAGVTYNEQFF.

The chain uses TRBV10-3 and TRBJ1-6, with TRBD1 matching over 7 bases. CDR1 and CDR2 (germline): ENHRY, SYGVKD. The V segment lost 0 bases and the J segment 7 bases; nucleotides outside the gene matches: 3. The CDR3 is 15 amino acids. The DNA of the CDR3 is TGTGCCATCAGTGAGTCGGAGGGGGCAAATTCACCCCTCCACTTT. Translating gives CAISESEGANSPLHF.

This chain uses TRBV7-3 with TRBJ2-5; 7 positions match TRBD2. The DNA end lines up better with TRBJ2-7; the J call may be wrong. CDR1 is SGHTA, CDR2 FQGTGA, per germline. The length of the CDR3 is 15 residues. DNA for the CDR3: TGTGCCAGCAGTCAGACAGCGGGGACGGCCTACGAGCAGTACTTC. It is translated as CASSQTAGTAYEQYF.

The CDR3 is CASSPLAQSTDTQYF. For the CDR3, the DNA is TGTGCCAGCAGCCCGCTAGCGCAAAGCACAGATACGCAGTATTTT. This chain connects TRBV27 to TRBJ2-3; D is perhaps TRBD2 (6 bases). The CDR3 has 15 amino acids. In germline, CDR1 is MNHEY, CDR2 SMNVEV (reference sequence). V was pared by 6 bases and J by 0 bases, with 13 bases between.

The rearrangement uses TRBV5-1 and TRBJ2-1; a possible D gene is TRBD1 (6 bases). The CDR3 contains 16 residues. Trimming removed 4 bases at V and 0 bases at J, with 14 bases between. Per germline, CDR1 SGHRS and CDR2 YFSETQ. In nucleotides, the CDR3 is TGCGCCAGCAGCCCCGAAGGGGGATACTCCTACAATGAGCAGTTCTTC. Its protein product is CASSPEGGYSYNEQFF.

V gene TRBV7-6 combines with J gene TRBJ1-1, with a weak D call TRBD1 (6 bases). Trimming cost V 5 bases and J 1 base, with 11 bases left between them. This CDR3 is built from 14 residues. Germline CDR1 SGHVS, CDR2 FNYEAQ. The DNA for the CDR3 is TGTGCCAGCAGCGCGACAGGAAGGAACACTGAAGCTTTCTTT. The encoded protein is CASSATGRNTEAFF.

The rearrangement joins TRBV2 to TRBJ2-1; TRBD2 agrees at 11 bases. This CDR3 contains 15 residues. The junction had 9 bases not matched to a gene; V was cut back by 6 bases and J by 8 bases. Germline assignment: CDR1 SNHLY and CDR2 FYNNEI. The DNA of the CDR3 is TGTGCCAGCAGCTGGGGGACTAGCGGATTGGATGAGCAGTTCTTC. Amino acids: CASSWGTSGLDEQFF. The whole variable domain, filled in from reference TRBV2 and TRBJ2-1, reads EPEVTQTPSHQVTQMGQEVILRCVPISNHLYFYWYRQILGQKVEFLVSFYNNEISEKSEIFDDQFSVERPDGSNFTLKIRSTKLEDSAMYFCASSWGTSGLDEQFFGPGTRLTVL.

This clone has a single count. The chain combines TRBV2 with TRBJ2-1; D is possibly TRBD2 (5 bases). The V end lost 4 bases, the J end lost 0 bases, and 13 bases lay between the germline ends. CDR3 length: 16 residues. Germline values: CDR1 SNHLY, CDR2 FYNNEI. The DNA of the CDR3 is TGTGCCAGCAGTGGATCGGCGGGCAGCTCCTACAATGAGCAGTTCTTC. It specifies CASSGSAGSSYNEQFF.

CDR3 coding DNA: TGCAGCGCTCCACGGACAGGGAGGAACACTGAAGCTTTCTTT. Its protein product is CSAPRTGRNTEAFF. V gene TRBV29-1 combines with J gene TRBJ1-1, with TRBD1 matching 8 bases. V dropped 7 bases and J dropped 1; count of bases not matched to a gene: 8. The CDR3 runs 14 residues. CDR1 is SQVTM, CDR2 ANQGSEA, per germline.

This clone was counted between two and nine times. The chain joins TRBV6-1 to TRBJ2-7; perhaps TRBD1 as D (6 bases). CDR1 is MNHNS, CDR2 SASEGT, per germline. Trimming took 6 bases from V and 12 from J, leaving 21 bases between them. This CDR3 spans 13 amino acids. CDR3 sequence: CASSEGYRDMRYF. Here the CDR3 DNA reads TGTGCCAGCAGCGAGGGATACCGGGACATGAGGTACTTC.

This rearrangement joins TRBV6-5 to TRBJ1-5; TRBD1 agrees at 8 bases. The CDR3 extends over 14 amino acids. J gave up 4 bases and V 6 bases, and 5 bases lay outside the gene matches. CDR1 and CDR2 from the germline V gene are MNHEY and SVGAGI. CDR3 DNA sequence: TGTGCCAGCAGATCGACAGGGGCAAATCAGCCCCAGCATTTT. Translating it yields CASRSTGANQPQHF.

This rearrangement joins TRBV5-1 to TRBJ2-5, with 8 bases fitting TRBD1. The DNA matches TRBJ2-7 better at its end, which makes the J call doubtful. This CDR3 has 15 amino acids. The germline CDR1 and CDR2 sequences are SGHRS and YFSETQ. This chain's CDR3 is CASSLAGQGDYEQYF. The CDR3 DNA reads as TGCGCCAGCAGCTTGGCAGGACAGGGTGATTACGAGCAGTACTTC.

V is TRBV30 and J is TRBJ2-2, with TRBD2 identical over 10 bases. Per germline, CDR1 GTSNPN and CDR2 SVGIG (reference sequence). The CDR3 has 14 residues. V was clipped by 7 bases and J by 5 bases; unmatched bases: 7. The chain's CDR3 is CAFSGRRGTGELFF. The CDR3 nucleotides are TGTGCCTTTAGCGGGAGGAGAGGGACCGGGGAGCTGTTTTTT.

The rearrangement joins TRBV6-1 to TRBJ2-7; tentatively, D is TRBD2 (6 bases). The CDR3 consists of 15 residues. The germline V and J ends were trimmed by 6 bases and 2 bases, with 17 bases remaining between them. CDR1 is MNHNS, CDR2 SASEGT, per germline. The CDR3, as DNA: TGTGCCAGCAGCAACCCCCGACTAGACACCTACGAGCAGTACTTC. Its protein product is CASSNPRLDTYEQYF.

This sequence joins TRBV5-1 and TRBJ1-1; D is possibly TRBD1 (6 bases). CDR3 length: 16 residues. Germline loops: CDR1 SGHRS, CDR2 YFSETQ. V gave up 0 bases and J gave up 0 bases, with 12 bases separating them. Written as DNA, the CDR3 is TGCGCCAGCAGCTTGGGAGGGGGAGAGATGAACACTGAAGCTTTCTTT. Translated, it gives CASSLGGGEMNTEAFF. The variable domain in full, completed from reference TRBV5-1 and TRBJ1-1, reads KAGVTQTPRYLIKTRGQQVTLSCSPISGHRSVSWYQQTPGQGLQFLFEYFSETQRNKGNFPGRFSGRQFSNSRSEMNVSTLELGDSALYLCASSLGGGEMNTEAFFGQGTRLTVV.

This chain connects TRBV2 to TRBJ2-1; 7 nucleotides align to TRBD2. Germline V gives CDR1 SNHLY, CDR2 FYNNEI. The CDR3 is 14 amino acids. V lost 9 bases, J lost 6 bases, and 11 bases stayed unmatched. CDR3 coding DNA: TGTGCCAGTACCCCAGGTCTAGCGGTCAATGAGCAGTTCTTC. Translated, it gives CASTPGLAVNEQFF. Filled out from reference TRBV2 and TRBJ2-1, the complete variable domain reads EPEVTQTPSHQVTQMGQEVILRCVPISNHLYFYWYRQILGQKVEFLVSFYNNEISEKSEIFDDQFSVERPDGSNFTLKIRSTKLEDSAMYFCASTPGLAVNEQFFGPGTRLTVL.

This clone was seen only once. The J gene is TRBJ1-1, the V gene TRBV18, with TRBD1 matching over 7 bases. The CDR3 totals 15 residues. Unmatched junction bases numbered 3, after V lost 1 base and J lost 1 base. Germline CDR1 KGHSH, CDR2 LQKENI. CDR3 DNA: TGTGCCAGCTCACCACAGGGGGCAGGGAACACTGAAGCTTTCTTT. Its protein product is CASSPQGAGNTEAFF.